This T cell receptor (beta chain) was profiled in a study of T-cell reconstitution after alpha-beta-depleted transplantation in children. Study-wide findings and caveats: The origin of alpha-beta T cells about two months after transplant was reportedly several hundred expanded graft clones.

The length of the CDR3 is 15 residues. Trimming removed 5 bases at V and 0 bases at J, with 13 bases between. The V gene's germline CDR1 is PRHDT and CDR2 FYEKMQ (reference sequence). About this clonotype itself: Its antigen is unknown.

A library of TCRbeta sequences, prepared with unique molecular identifiers, was generated. TCRdb processed the PCR reads anew with MiXCR; each CDR3 protein has one entry. The data contain around 100,000 distinct CDR3 sequences, 7.5% to 9% of them singletons. The sample in question was PBMCs, obtained before TCRalphabeta/CD19-depleted stem cell transplant. V is TRBV13 and J is TRBJ1-1, with D perhaps matching TRBD1 (5 bases). This clonotype originated in a boy aged 2 to 9 with acute lymphoblastic leukemia, due to receive a stem cell transplant. This CDR3 reads CASSLVTVMNTEAFF. The CDR3 DNA reads TGTGCCAGCAGCCTAGTGACAGTTATGAACACTGAAGCTTTCTTT.